The 22 T cell receptor beta chains in this list originate from one sample, sequenced in a study of T cell responses to AZD1222 COVID-19 vaccine. Method: immunoSEQ multiplex PCR; TCRdb's copy keeps in-frame clones and lacks some. The repertoire holds about 45,000 clones, with around four fifths as singletons. Sequenced material: peripheral blood, taken 28 days after the second AZD1222 dose. The receptors were sampled from an adult who received the AZD1222 COVID-19 vaccine.

In its sample, this clone was seen a few times. This rearrangement joins TRBV7-9 to TRBJ2-1; D gene uncertain. This CDR3 has 13 residues. V dropped 2 bases and J dropped 7 bases, with 9 bases sitting between them. The V gene's germline CDR1 is SEHNR and CDR2 FQNEAQ (reference sequence). In nucleotides, the CDR3 is TGTGCCAGCAGCTTACATTCTGATAATGAGCAGTTCTTC. Amino acid sequence: CASSLHSDNEQFF.

This clone has more than one count but fewer than ten. One junction end does not reproduce the germline sequence, and a read error may be involved. The genes are TRBV19 and TRBJ1-5; no firm D call. Germline lookup yields CDR1 LNHDA and CDR2 SQIVND (reference sequence). This CDR3 has 13 amino acids. The CDR3 DNA follows: TGTGCCAGTAGTGTAGACAAGAATCAGCCCCAGCATTTT. Its protein product is CASSVDKNQPQHF. The entire variable domain, with the rest obtained from reference TRBV19 and TRBJ1-5, is as follows: DGGITQSPKYLFRKEGQNVTLSCEQNLNHDAMYWYRQDPGQGLRLIYYSQIVNDFQKGDIAEGYSVSREKKESFPLTVTSAQKNPTAFYLCASSVDKNQPQHFGDGTRLSIL.

The chain carries TRBV5-6 and TRBJ2-5; 7 positions agree with TRBD1. Germline CDR1 SGHDT, CDR2 YYEEEE. CDR3 length: 15 residues. The V and J ends lost 3 bases and 5 bases, in that order; junction bases with no gene match: 10. The CDR3 protein is CASSSERQGMETQYF. The DNA of the CDR3 is TGTGCCAGCAGCTCGGAGCGACAGGGTATGGAGACCCAGTACTTC. The full variable domain, its missing parts supplied by reference TRBV5-6 and TRBJ2-5, is DAGVTQSPTHLIKTRGQQVTLRCSPKSGHDTVSWYQQALGQGPQFIFQYYEEEERQRGNFPDRFSGHQFPNYSSELNVNALLLGDSALYLCASSSERQGMETQYFGPGTRLLVL.

V and J are TRBV27 and TRBJ2-7, with 10 bases matching TRBD1. The V segment lost 10 bases and the J segment 5 bases; nucleotides outside the gene matches: 8. The CDR3 length is 13 residues. CDR1 and CDR2 (germline): MNHEY, SMNVEV (reference sequence). This CDR3 is CAIRDRGSNEQYF. CDR3 in DNA: TGTGCCATCCGGGACAGGGGATCCAACGAGCAGTACTTC.

In nucleotides, the CDR3 is TGTGCCAGCAGCCAAGGGGTTGGCCTAGCTGCCGGGGAGACCCAGTACTTC. The encoded protein is CASSQGVGLAAGETQYF. The V and J genes are TRBV3-1 (or the pseudogene TRBV3-2) and TRBJ2-5; possible D gene TRBD2, 5 bases. With 1 base removed from V and 5 bases from J, the gap between germline ends came to 20 bases. Germline values: CDR1 LGHDT, CDR2 YNNKEL (reference sequence). This CDR3 is 17 amino acids long.

This chain uses TRBV11-2 with TRBJ2-7; D is uncertain. This CDR3 region has 16 residues. V was trimmed by 1 base and J by 0 bases, leaving 13 bases between them. Per germline, CDR1 SGHAT and CDR2 FQNNGV. The CDR3 nucleotides read TGTGCCAGCAGCTTAGTTCGAGTCGCCAGCTCCTACGAGCAGTACTTC. It translates to CASSLVRVASSYEQYF.

The V call is TRBV15, the J call TRBJ2-5; possibly TRBD1 for D (5 bases). The CDR3 has 17 amino acids. Germline loops: CDR1 LNHNV, CDR2 YYDKDF (reference sequence). V was trimmed by 0 bases and J by 2 bases, leaving 16 bases between them. The CDR3, as DNA: TGTGCCACCAGCAGAGAGCAAGCAGGGAATCGGCAAGAGACCCAGTACTTC. Translating gives CATSREQAGNRQETQYF.

The chain recombines TRBV6-6 with TRBJ1-1, with 7 bases matching TRBD1. Germline trimming cut 6 bases from V and 8 bases from J; bases unmatched to any gene: 9. Germline-derived CDR1 and CDR2 are MNHNY and SVGAGI (reference sequence). The CDR3 is made up of 13 amino acids. The CDR3 protein is CASSNRDSLEAFF. CDR3 sequence (DNA): TGTGCCAGCAGCAACCGGGACAGTTTAGAAGCTTTCTTT.

V and J are TRBV19 and TRBJ1-4; TRBD1 might be the D (6 bases). V gave up 4 bases and J gave up 8 bases, with 17 bases separating them. Germline V gives CDR1 LNHDA, CDR2 SQIVND (reference sequence). The CDR3 contains 15 residues. The CDR3 is CASSTGQSWMEKLFF. In DNA, the CDR3 is TGTGCCAGTAGTACCGGACAGTCCTGGATGGAAAAACTGTTTTTT. Full variable domain (missing parts from reference TRBV19 and TRBJ1-4): DGGITQSPKYLFRKEGQNVTLSCEQNLNHDAMYWYRQDPGQGLRLIYYSQIVNDFQKGDIAEGYSVSREKKESFPLTVTSAQKNPTAFYLCASSTGQSWMEKLFFGSGTQLSVL.

V and J are TRBV6-1 and TRBJ2-1; D possibly corresponds to TRBD2 (6 bases). The V and J ends lost 4 bases and 6 bases respectively, with 19 bases between them. Per the germline V gene, CDR1 is MNHNS and CDR2 is SASEGT. This CDR3 region has 16 residues. In nucleotides, the CDR3 is TGTGCCAGCAGTGCGATATCGGGACTCGGAGGCAATGAGCAGTTCTTC. It yields the protein CASSAISGLGGNEQFF.

The rearrangement links TRBV11-1 to TRBJ2-7, with D perhaps TRBD1 or TRBD2 (5 bases each). V was cut by 0 bases and J by 5 bases, with 14 bases left in between. This CDR3 has 15 residues. Per germline, CDR1 SGHAT and CDR2 FQDESV (reference sequence). The DNA of the CDR3 is TGTGCCAGCAGCTTAGCGCGGCCGGGGCTGGACGAGCAGTACTTC. It specifies CASSLARPGLDEQYF.

This clone was detected a few times. V and J are TRBV9 and TRBJ1-4, with no clear D. V was trimmed by 0 bases and J by 4 bases, leaving 10 bases between them. This CDR3 contains 15 residues. In germline, CDR1 is SGDLS, CDR2 YYNGEE. Here the CDR3 DNA reads TGTGCCAGCAGCGTAGGGGCAGGTGGTAATGAAAAACTGTTTTTT. Translating gives CASSVGAGGNEKLFF.

The chain links TRBV5-1 to TRBJ1-3, with 7 bases matching TRBD1. V gave up 0 bases and J gave up 0 bases; unmatched junction bases: 12. The CDR3 extends over 19 amino acids. The germline gives CDR1 SGHRS, CDR2 YFSETQ. Here the CDR3 DNA reads TGCGCCAGCAGCTTGGTTTCCCCGGACAGGACCGACTCTGGAAACACCATATATTTT. Its protein product is CASSLVSPDRTDSGNTIYF.

Relative to its sample, this clone is medium-sized (0.01 to 0.1%). J is TRBJ2-7 and V is TRBV6-5; no firm D call. The germline V gene has CDR1 MNHEY and CDR2 SVGAGI. The CDR3 has 14 residues. The V gene lost 6 bases and the J gene lost 1 base, with 13 bases spanning the gap. In nucleotides, the CDR3 is TGTGCCAGCAGCCAGGACGTTTGGTCCTACGAGCAGTACTTC. This encodes CASSQDVWSYEQYF.

A single count supports this clone. CDR3 in amino acids: CASSVVPEPYNEQFF. DNA of the CDR3: TGTGCCAGCAGCGTAGTGCCAGAGCCCTACAATGAGCAGTTCTTC. The V gene is TRBV9, the J gene TRBJ2-1; D gene ambiguous. The CDR3 is 15 amino acids. Germline values: CDR1 SGDLS, CDR2 YYNGEE. Deletions cut 0 bases from V and 2 bases from J, with 9 bases between.

This chain links TRBV10-2 with TRBJ2-2, with D unresolved. The V gene lost 5 bases and the J gene lost 4 bases, with 11 bases spanning the gap. Germline lookup yields CDR1 WSHSY and CDR2 SAAADI. This CDR3 spans 14 amino acids. In nucleotides, the CDR3 is TGCGCCAGCAGTATGTTAAAGGGCACCGGGGAGCTGTTTTTT. Amino acids: CASSMLKGTGELFF.

The chain combines TRBV6-5 with TRBJ2-7, with a tentative D call TRBD1 (6 bases). Trimming removed 6 bases at V and 4 bases at J, with 13 bases between. This CDR3 is built from 13 residues. The germline CDR1 and CDR2 sequences are MNHEY and SVGAGI. CDR3 nucleotide sequence: TGTGCCAGCAGCCTTGAGACAGGATACGAGCAGTACTTC. This codes for CASSLETGYEQYF.

The J gene is TRBJ1-4, the V gene TRBV6-5; the D is unclear. This CDR3 comprises 14 residues. Germline CDR1 MNHEY, CDR2 SVGAGI. Trimming stripped 7 bases from V and 0 bases from J, with 9 bases between. The CDR3 is CASKGSSTNEKLFF. CDR3 DNA: TGTGCCAGCAAAGGGAGCTCAACTAATGAAAAACTGTTTTTT.

This rearrangement joins TRBV11-2 to TRBJ1-6, with D unresolved. V was cut by 7 bases and J by 10 bases, with 17 bases left in between. The CDR3 totals 14 residues. CDR1 and CDR2 (germline): SGHAT, FQNNGV. The CDR3 DNA reads TGTGCCAGCACCCCGGAGAGGGTTCGATCACCCCTCCACTTT. Translating it yields CASTPERVRSPLHF.

The rearrangement uses TRBV5-8 and TRBJ2-5, with no clear D. Trimming left V 0 bases short and J 1 base short, with 10 bases between. The CDR3 has 15 amino acids. Germline V gene sequence: CDR1 SGHTS, CDR2 YDEGEE. The CDR3 coding sequence is TGTGCCAGCAGCTTGGGCAGGCGGATCCAAGAGACCCAGTACTTC. Translated, it gives CASSLGRRIQETQYF.

The rearrangement links TRBV30 to TRBJ2-5, with D tentatively TRBD1 (6 bases). Germline CDR1 is GTSNPN and CDR2 is SVGIG (reference sequence). Deletions cut 1 base from V and 3 bases from J, with 6 bases between. This CDR3 comprises 12 residues. For the CDR3, the DNA is TGTGCCTGGAGTGGGACAGAAGAGACCCAGTACTTC. It is translated as CAWSGTEETQYF.

This sequence joins TRBV6-5 and TRBJ1-3; weak D call: TRBD1 (5 bases). This CDR3 has 16 amino acids. CDR1 MNHEY and CDR2 SVGAGI come from the germline V gene. V was clipped by 2 bases and J by 2 bases, with 13 bases between them. The CDR3 region is CASSYILQGAGNTIYF. CDR3 coding DNA: TGTGCCAGCAGTTACATACTTCAGGGAGCTGGAAACACCATATATTTT.